Below, 12 T cell receptor beta chains from the same sample are listed, as sequenced in a study of blood T cell repertoires in COVID-19. TCRdb keeps only in-frame clones here, not all; method: immunoSEQ multiplex PCR. The sample yields approximately 300,000 clones, roughly 90% seen once. Sequencing was carried out using PBMCs or T cells enriched from blood (not recorded which). These receptors were collected from a woman in her 30s who had recovered from COVID-19.

CDR3 DNA sequence: TGTGCCTGGAGGTCATCCGGCTATGGCTACACCTTC. The encoded protein is CAWRSSGYGYTF. The J gene is TRBJ1-2, the V gene TRBV30; no definite D call. V shed 3 bases and J shed 4 bases, with 9 bases lying between them. The CDR3 extends over 12 amino acids. From germline, CDR1 is GTSNPN and CDR2 SVGIG (reference sequence).

The chain's CDR3 is CASSHRGEANEKLFF. The CDR3 coding sequence is TGTGCCAGCAGCCATCGAGGGGAGGCTAATGAAAAACTGTTTTTT. The chain joins TRBV16 to TRBJ1-4; possible D gene TRBD1, 5 bases. The CDR3 sequence is 15 residues long. The V gene's germline CDR1 is KGHSY and CDR2 FQNENV. V dropped 3 bases and J dropped 3 bases, with 11 bases sitting between them.

The CDR3 here is CATGRDYASNEQFF. CDR3 nucleotides: TGTGCCACGGGCCGGGACTACGCATCCAATGAGCAGTTCTTC. The rearrangement joins TRBV10-3 to TRBJ2-1; 7 nucleotides align to TRBD2. After removal of 10 bases from V and 6 bases from J, the junction contained 12 bases not matched to a gene. This CDR3 region has 14 residues. Germline V gene lookup returns CDR1 ENHRY and CDR2 SYGVKD.

The rearrangement links TRBV4-2 to TRBJ2-1; 9 bases align to TRBD2. The CDR3 sequence is 18 residues long. Germline V gene sequence: CDR1 LGHNA, CDR2 YNFKEQ. The ends lost 0 bases at V and 4 bases at J; junction bases unmatched: 10. DNA of the CDR3: TGTGCCAGCAGCCAAGATCCCCAGACTAGCGGTCCTTACAATGAGCAGTTCTTC. Amino acid sequence: CASSQDPQTSGPYNEQFF.

The chain couples TRBV9 to TRBJ2-3; 11 bases align to TRBD2. Germline assignment: CDR1 SGDLS and CDR2 YYNGEE. The CDR3 length is 17 residues. The V and J ends lost 2 bases and 4 bases, in that order; junction bases with no gene match: 9. CDR3 coding DNA: TGTGCCAGCAGCGTTGGTAGCGGGAGGGCAACCCCAGATACGCAGTATTTT. Its translation: CASSVGSGRATPDTQYF. Filled out from reference TRBV9 and TRBJ2-3, the complete variable domain reads DSGVTQTPKHLITATGQRVTLRCSPRSGDLSVYWYQQSLDQGLQFLIQYYNGEERAKGNILERFSAQQFPDLHSELNLSSLELGDSALYFCASSVGSGRATPDTQYFGPGTRLTVL.

The rearrangement joins TRBV29-1 to TRBJ2-3; 9 bases are a match to TRBD2. J was trimmed by 3 bases and V by 6 bases; bases with no gene match: 10. This CDR3 spans 15 amino acids. The germline gives CDR1 SQVTM, CDR2 ANQGSEA. The CDR3 protein is CSVARLADGTDTQYF. In DNA, the CDR3 is TGCAGCGTGGCCCGACTAGCGGACGGGACAGATACGCAGTATTTT.

V usage is TRBV6-5 and J usage is TRBJ1-1, with no clear D. This CDR3 has 12 amino acids. Germline CDR1 reads MNHEY; CDR2 reads SVGAGI. Trimming left V 8 bases short and J 5 bases short, with 12 bases between. The CDR3, as DNA: TGTGCCAGCTGGGCCGAAAGGACTGAAGCTTTCTTT. Its translation is CASWAERTEAFF.

The chain has TRBV7-2 and TRBJ2-1; D perhaps matches TRBD1 (5 bases). This CDR3 has 14 amino acids. Trimming took 4 bases from V and 7 from J, leaving 14 bases between them. Germline V gene lookup returns CDR1 SGHTA and CDR2 FQGNSA. This CDR3 is CASSSQTVRNEQFF. The CDR3 coding sequence is TGTGCCAGCAGCTCCCAGACAGTTAGAAATGAGCAGTTCTTC.

V gene TRBV6-4 combines with J gene TRBJ1-6; TRBD1 matches 9 bases. From germline, CDR1 is MRHNA and CDR2 SNTAGT. CDR3 length: 17 residues. Trimming removed 3 bases from V and 10 bases from J; junction bases left unmatched: 13. The CDR3: CASSEEIRDRVWSPLHF. CDR3 nucleotides: TGTGCCAGCAGTGAAGAAATCCGGGACAGGGTTTGGTCACCCCTCCACTTT.

V gene TRBV19 combines with J gene TRBJ1-1, with a weak D call TRBD1 (5 bases). V was shortened by 5 bases and J by 2 bases, with 12 bases between the two germline ends. This CDR3 has 14 residues. Germline CDR1 and CDR2: LNHDA and SQIVND (reference sequence). The CDR3: CASSLTGENTEAFF. As DNA, the CDR3 is TGTGCCAGTAGTTTAACAGGAGAAAACACTGAAGCTTTCTTT.

This clone showed up just once. The chain couples TRBV28 to TRBJ1-1, with 7 bases aligning to TRBD1. The length of the CDR3 is 13 residues. V was pared by 8 bases and J by 2 bases, with 5 bases of the junction left unmatched. Germline V gives CDR1 MDHEN, CDR2 SYDVKM. CDR3 loop: CASWTGINTEAFF. The DNA for the CDR3 is TGTGCCAGCTGGACAGGCATAAACACTGAAGCTTTCTTT.

The chain couples TRBV11-2 to TRBJ1-6; 7 bases are a match to TRBD1. The CDR3 totals 15 residues. Germline V gene sequence: CDR1 SGHAT, CDR2 FQNNGV. The V segment lost 6 bases and the J segment 10 bases; nucleotides outside the gene matches: 12. The CDR3 sequence: CASSPDADRRSPLHF. In DNA, the CDR3 is TGTGCCAGCAGTCCCGATGCGGACAGGAGGTCACCCCTCCACTTT.